The rows below give T cell receptor beta chains drawn from one sample of a study of blood T cell repertoires in COVID-19. Repertoires were generated with immunoSEQ multiplex PCR, while TCRdb's copy carries only in-frame clones and drops some. The sample has roughly 190,000 clones, roughly 82% seen once. What was sequenced was PBMCs or T cells enriched from blood (not recorded which). The receptors stem from a woman aged 60-75 years with acute COVID-19. Each CDR3 is given without its conserved first and last residue. Fields, in order: V gene, J gene, CDR3 protein.

v_call: TRBV7-8; j_call: TRBJ2-2; cdr3_aa: ASSLEWRLVNTGELF
v_call: TRBV7-9; j_call: TRBJ2-1; cdr3_aa: ASSLGAGLYNEQF
v_call: TRBV2; j_call: TRBJ1-4; cdr3_aa: ASSSTGRENEKLF
v_call: TRBV14; j_call: TRBJ2-2; cdr3_aa: ASSQARELF
v_call: TRBV5-6; j_call: TRBJ1-6; cdr3_aa: ASSLDLQVNSPLH
v_call: TRBV7-8; j_call: TRBJ1-6; cdr3_aa: ASSWGQESNSPLH
v_call: TRBV5-1; j_call: TRBJ1-1; cdr3_aa: ASSADSGTGREAF
v_call: TRBV5-1; j_call: TRBJ2-5; cdr3_aa: ASSLGGGGVRETQY
v_call: TRBV6-6; j_call: TRBJ1-2; cdr3_aa: ASSTGQGEYGYT
v_call: TRBV30; j_call: TRBJ1-6; cdr3_aa: AWSVGLVEQGFRSPLH
v_call: TRBV4-3; j_call: TRBJ2-4; cdr3_aa: ASSQGLAGVENIQY
v_call: TRBV18; j_call: TRBJ1-5; cdr3_aa: ASSPTVGGSNQPQH
v_call: TRBV2; j_call: TRBJ1-1; cdr3_aa: ASLTGMNTEAF
v_call: TRBV11-2; j_call: TRBJ1-6; cdr3_aa: ASRTGIHNSPLH
v_call: TRBV30; j_call: TRBJ2-7; cdr3_aa: AWSRGTGPYEQY
v_call: TRBV5-4; j_call: TRBJ1-1; cdr3_aa: ASSPSGGTGNTEAF
v_call: TRBV29-1; j_call: TRBJ1-5; cdr3_aa: SVLETGTQH
v_call: TRBV7-2; j_call: TRBJ1-5; cdr3_aa: ASSLVGTGNNQPQH
v_call: TRBV10-3; j_call: TRBJ2-2; cdr3_aa: ATGASGGEANTGELF
v_call: TRBV9; j_call: TRBJ1-2; cdr3_aa: ASSVVEDYGYT
v_call: TRBV5-1; j_call: TRBJ1-5; cdr3_aa: ASSLQGGNQPQH
v_call: TRBV5-8; j_call: TRBJ2-1; cdr3_aa: ASSFRLAGGYNEQF
v_call: TRBV6-5; j_call: TRBJ1-5; cdr3_aa: ASSYSIQGSNQPQH
v_call: TRBV19; j_call: TRBJ1-5; cdr3_aa: ASSSGSQPQH
v_call: TRBV6-2/TRBV6-3; j_call: TRBJ2-4; cdr3_aa: ASSYPAGGNNIQY
v_call: TRBV5-4; j_call: TRBJ1-3; cdr3_aa: ASSFRDKGNTIY
v_call: TRBV10-2; j_call: TRBJ2-7; cdr3_aa: ASSETSGPYEQY
v_call: TRBV5-1; j_call: TRBJ1-4; cdr3_aa: ASSLAYKSTNEKLF
v_call: TRBV30; j_call: TRBJ1-2; cdr3_aa: AWSLRGGNYGYT
v_call: TRBV9; j_call: TRBJ1-2; cdr3_aa: ASSVAGNGNYGYT
v_call: TRBV5-8; j_call: TRBJ1-5; cdr3_aa: ASSPFRQDSNQPQH
v_call: TRBV5-1; j_call: TRBJ1-6; cdr3_aa: ASSLVWQGNSPLH
v_call: TRBV6-5; j_call: TRBJ2-7; cdr3_aa: ASSTMAGGNGEQY
v_call: TRBV28; j_call: TRBJ1-2; cdr3_aa: ASSLQDYGYT
v_call: TRBV29-1; j_call: TRBJ2-2; cdr3_aa: SVERQTGGSTGELF
v_call: TRBV12-3/TRBV12-4; j_call: TRBJ2-7; cdr3_aa: ASSPVGGGEQY
v_call: TRBV24-1; j_call: TRBJ1-2; cdr3_aa: ATSDLGQEESYT
v_call: TRBV3-1/TRBV3-2; j_call: TRBJ1-1; cdr3_aa: ASSQESRGTEAF
v_call: TRBV7-2; j_call: TRBJ2-5; cdr3_aa: ASSLPGQGGETQY
v_call: TRBV10-2; j_call: TRBJ2-1; cdr3_aa: ASSPSGREGNEQF
v_call: TRBV11-2; j_call: TRBJ1-2; cdr3_aa: ASSLRTGVYGYT
v_call: TRBV5-1; j_call: TRBJ2-2; cdr3_aa: ASSSGLAGPNTGELF
v_call: TRBV5-1; j_call: TRBJ1-2; cdr3_aa: ASSLGGTGDYGYT
v_call: TRBV28; j_call: TRBJ1-1; cdr3_aa: ASTLRGGMNTEAF
v_call: TRBV10-3; j_call: TRBJ2-5; cdr3_aa: AISPSGEQETQY
v_call: TRBV11-3; j_call: TRBJ2-1; cdr3_aa: ASSSTSTSGRRNEQF
v_call: TRBV21-1; j_call: TRBJ1-2; cdr3_aa: ASSKEARRT
v_call: TRBV7-6; j_call: TRBJ2-2; cdr3_aa: ASSPGTFRNTGELF
v_call: TRBV19; j_call: TRBJ2-1; cdr3_aa: ASKGQAYNEQF
v_call: TRBV10-3; j_call: TRBJ1-3; cdr3_aa: AISDDARGTIY
v_call: TRBV19; j_call: TRBJ2-1; cdr3_aa: ASSIGSGGSNEQF
v_call: TRBV7-9; j_call: TRBJ1-1; cdr3_aa: ASSLGAYKAF
v_call: TRBV9; j_call: TRBJ2-5; cdr3_aa: ASSISGGTETQY